A single T cell receptor beta chain is shown here with its context. Its antigen is undetermined. CDR3 length equals 13 residues. Germline CDR1 is SGDLS and CDR2 is YYNGEE. The V gene lost 4 bases and the J gene lost 4 bases, with 9 bases spanning the gap. This sample stems from a study of T cells in Graves' hyperthyroidism and ophthalmopathy. Study-level results: The model's output predicted ophthalmopathy at a median of around 7 months prior to onset. Among clonotypes expanded in thyroid above 0.001, most were also found in blood.

Using RNA transcripts as the source, TCR beta CDR3 regions were amplified. With the HTBI primer set, the TCR CDR3 went through a first round of RT-PCR. One entry per CDR3 protein, called by TCRdb with MiXCR from the multiplex PCR reads. The sample contains about 640,000 distinct CDR3 sequences, less than 25% of which appear only once. The diagnostic basis comprised clinical symptoms, serum thyroxine and TRAb, thyroid ultrasound and orbital computed tomography. Cells are PBMCs isolated from roughly 9.3 ml of fresh blood. The rearrangement joins TRBV9 to TRBJ1-5, with unresolved D. The receptor was derived from a young man with Graves' ophthalmopathy. Sequenced material: blood. In nucleotides, the CDR3 is TGTGCCAGCAGCCATGGGGATAATCAGCCCCAGCATTTT. Translating gives CASSHGDNQPQHF.